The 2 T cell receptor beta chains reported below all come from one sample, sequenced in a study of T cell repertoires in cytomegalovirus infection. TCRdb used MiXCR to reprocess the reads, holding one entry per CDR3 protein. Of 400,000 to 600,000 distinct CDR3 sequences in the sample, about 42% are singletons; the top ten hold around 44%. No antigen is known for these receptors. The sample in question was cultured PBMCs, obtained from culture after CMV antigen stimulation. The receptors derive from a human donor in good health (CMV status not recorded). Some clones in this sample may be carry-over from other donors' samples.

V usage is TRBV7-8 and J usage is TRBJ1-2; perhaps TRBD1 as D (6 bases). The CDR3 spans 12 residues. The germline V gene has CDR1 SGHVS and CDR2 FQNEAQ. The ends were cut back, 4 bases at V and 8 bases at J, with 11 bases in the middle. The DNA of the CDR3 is TGTGCCAGCAGCTCACAGGGAGGCGGCTACACCTTC. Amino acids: CASSSQGGGYTF.

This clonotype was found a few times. This CDR3 reads CASRLTSGGPPYEQYF. In DNA, the CDR3 is TGTGCCAGCAGACTTACTAGCGGGGGTCCCCCCTACGAGCAGTACTTC. This chain connects TRBV28 to TRBJ2-7; 11 bases are shared with TRBD2. This CDR3 spans 16 amino acids. Trimming cost V 6 bases and J 2 bases; bases outside gene matches: 9. In germline, CDR1 is MDHEN, CDR2 SYDVKM.